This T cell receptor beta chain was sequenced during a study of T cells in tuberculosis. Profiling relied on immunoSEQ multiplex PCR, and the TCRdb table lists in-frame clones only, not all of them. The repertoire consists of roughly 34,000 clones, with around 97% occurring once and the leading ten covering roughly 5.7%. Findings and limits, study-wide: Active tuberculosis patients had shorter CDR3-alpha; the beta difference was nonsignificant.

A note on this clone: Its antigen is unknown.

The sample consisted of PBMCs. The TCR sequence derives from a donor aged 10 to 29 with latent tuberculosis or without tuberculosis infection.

The CDR3 region has the DNA TGCAGCGTTGACCAGGGGGCTGTACGAGAGACCCAGTACTTC. Its translation: CSVDQGAVRETQYF. The chain joins TRBV29-1 to TRBJ2-5; 8 bases fit TRBD1. This CDR3 has 14 amino acids. The V and J ends lost 3 bases and 4 bases, in that order; junction bases with no gene match: 7. Germline loops: CDR1 SQVTM, CDR2 ANQGSEA. Together with reference TRBV29-1 and TRBJ2-5, the CDR3 gives the full variable domain: SAVISQKPSRDICQRGTSLTIQCQVDSQVTMMFWYRQQPGQSLTLIATANQGSEATYESGFVIDKFPISRPNLTFSTLTVSNMSPEDSSIYLCSVDQGAVRETQYFGPGTRLLVL.